One and the same sample provided the 17 T cell receptor beta chains below, sequenced in a study of shared T cell receptors in the human thymus. Produced via immunoSEQ multiplex PCR; TCRdb's table is partial and in-frame only. Among hundreds of thousands of clones listed, about 89% were seen once. In addition, the sample was reused for a study of human thymus T cells.

The sequenced sample consisted of thymocytes. The receptors here all came from a boy in the first two years of life with a congenital heart defect.

V gene TRBV11-2 combines with J gene TRBJ1-2; 8 positions match TRBD1. Per the germline V gene, CDR1 is SGHAT and CDR2 is FQNNGV. The CDR3 runs 14 residues. Trimming removed 5 bases from V and 3 bases from J; junction bases left unmatched: 5. The CDR3 region is CASSPDRADYGYTF. The CDR3 nucleotides read TGTGCCAGCAGCCCGGACAGGGCGGACTATGGCTACACCTTC.

The chain has TRBV4-1 and TRBJ2-1; 13 positions agree with TRBD2. Germline V gene lookup returns CDR1 MGHRA and CDR2 YSYEKL. This CDR3 spans 17 amino acids. V lost 0 bases and J lost 7; bases outside the gene matches: 6. CDR3 region: CASSQDRRTSGRNEQFF. The CDR3 DNA reads TGCGCCAGCAGCCAAGACCGTCGGACTAGCGGGAGAAATGAGCAGTTCTTC.

This chain links TRBV5-4 with TRBJ2-1; TRBD2 might be the D (5 bases). Per germline, CDR1 SGHNT and CDR2 YYREEE (reference sequence). V dropped 0 bases and J dropped 6 bases, with 7 bases sitting between them. The CDR3 loop spans 13 amino acids. The CDR3: CASSLVLANEQFF. As DNA, the CDR3 is TGTGCCAGCAGCTTGGTTCTAGCCAATGAGCAGTTCTTC.

This clone was counted a single time. The chain joins TRBV13 to TRBJ1-2; 9 nucleotides agree with TRBD1. The CDR3 loop spans 16 amino acids. Trimming removed 2 bases from V and 6 bases from J; junction bases left unmatched: 10. Per germline, CDR1 PRHDT and CDR2 FYEKMQ (reference sequence). The CDR3 DNA reads as TGTGCCAGCAGCTTAAGTGGGGGGACAGGGAGCCATGGCTACACCTTC. Amino acids: CASSLSGGTGSHGYTF.

The chain employs TRBV9 and TRBJ2-2; 7 positions agree with TRBD2. V lost 0 bases to trimming and J lost 4 bases; unmatched junction nucleotides: 18. The CDR3 sequence is 20 residues long. Per the germline V gene, CDR1 is SGDLS and CDR2 is YYNGEE. This CDR3 is CASSVAPLAVKLGVTGELFF. CDR3 sequence (DNA): TGTGCCAGCAGCGTAGCTCCCCTAGCGGTCAAGTTGGGGGTCACCGGGGAGCTGTTTTTT.

The chain recombines TRBV28 with TRBJ2-2, with 9 bases that match TRBD2. The V and J ends lost 6 bases and 8 bases, in that order; junction bases with no gene match: 4. The CDR3 has 13 amino acids. Per the germline V gene, CDR1 is MDHEN and CDR2 is SYDVKM. The CDR3 sequence: CASRRGGLGELFF. The CDR3 DNA is TGTGCCAGCAGGCGGGGGGGCTTAGGGGAGCTGTTTTTT.

This clone occurred a few times. The chain links TRBV30 to TRBJ2-2; a weak D match, TRBD1 (6 bases). The CDR3 covers 15 residues. Trimming cost V 8 bases and J 2 bases, with 18 bases left between them. CDR1 is GTSNPN, CDR2 SVGIG, per germline (reference sequence). The DNA for the CDR3 is TGTGCCCGAACCACCGGGACACTTAACACCGGGGAGCTGTTTTTT. Protein product: CARTTGTLNTGELFF. Combining the CDR3 with reference TRBV30 and TRBJ2-2 gives the whole variable domain SQTIHQWPATLVQPVGSPLSLECTVEGTSNPNLYWYRQAAGRGLQLLFYSVGIGQISSEVPQNLSASRPQDRQFILSSKKLLLSDSGFYLCARTTGTLNTGELFFGEGSRLTVL.

The chain is built from TRBV14 and TRBJ2-5, with D perhaps TRBD1 (5 bases). This CDR3 is 13 amino acids long. Trimming removed 5 bases from V and 4 bases from J, with 11 bases in between. CDR1 and CDR2 from the germline V gene are SGHDN and FVKESK. The CDR3 coding sequence is TGTGCCAGCAGCACGCCTAGGGGAGAGACCCAGTACTTC. It yields the protein CASSTPRGETQYF.

The rearrangement uses TRBV7-2 and TRBJ2-5; the match to TRBD1 covers 8 bases. Germline-derived CDR1 and CDR2 are SGHTA and FQGNSA. The CDR3 spans 15 residues. V was clipped by 5 bases and J by 7 bases; unmatched bases: 12. CDR3 DNA: TGTGCCAGCAGCCCCGGGCAGAGGGACAGGTCGACCCAGTACTTC. Amino acid sequence: CASSPGQRDRSTQYF. The whole variable domain, remainder taken from reference TRBV7-2 and TRBJ2-5, is GAGVSQSPSNKVTEKGKDVELRCDPISGHTALYWYRQSLGQGLEFLIYFQGNSAPDKSGLPSDRFSAERTGGSVSTLTIQRTQQEDSAVYLCASSPGQRDRSTQYFGPGTRLLVL.

The chain has TRBV28 and TRBJ2-7; the match to TRBD2 covers 8 bases. The CDR3 is made up of 16 amino acids. Germline trimming cut 2 bases from V and 6 bases from J; bases unmatched to any gene: 12. Germline V gene lookup returns CDR1 MDHEN and CDR2 SYDVKM. As DNA, the CDR3 is TGTGCCAGCAGTTTACCCACGGGGGGGTTCGGTAGCGAGCAGTACTTC. This gives the protein CASSLPTGGFGSEQYF.

This clone was seen only once. The V call is TRBV4-1, the J call TRBJ2-7; weak D call: TRBD2 (7 bases). The CDR3 contains 16 residues. Germline loops: CDR1 MGHRA, CDR2 YSYEKL. The V gene lost 0 bases and the J gene lost 6 bases, with 18 bases spanning the gap. The CDR3 sequence: CASSQDRGGTPGEQYF. The CDR3 DNA reads as TGCGCCAGCAGCCAAGATAGGGGGGGGACTCCGGGCGAGCAGTACTTC.

The V and J genes are TRBV5-5 and TRBJ1-3; D is perhaps TRBD1 (5 bases). V lost 0 bases, J lost 7 bases, and 11 bases lay in between. This CDR3 has 14 residues. Per the germline V gene, CDR1 is SGHKS and CDR2 is YYEKEE (reference sequence). CDR3 nucleotide sequence: TGTGCCAGCAGCTTGGCTGGACACTCCAACACCATATATTTT. Protein sequence: CASSLAGHSNTIYF.

This chain uses TRBV6-5 with TRBJ1-2; D may be TRBD1 (6 bases). The length of the CDR3 is 14 residues. Germline V gene lookup returns CDR1 MNHEY and CDR2 SVGAGI. V lost 0 bases and J 6 bases, leaving 11 bases between the germline ends. As DNA, the CDR3 is TGTGCCAGCAGTTACTCGAACTCAGGGGATGGCTACACCTTC. This encodes CASSYSNSGDGYTF.

This chain uses TRBV6-1 with TRBJ1-1; a possible D gene is TRBD1 (6 bases). Trimming left V 2 bases short and J 0 bases short, with 16 bases between. CDR3 size: 17 residues. The germline V gene has CDR1 MNHNS and CDR2 SASEGT. CDR3 protein: CASSESILGGLNTEAFF. The CDR3 nucleotides read TGTGCCAGCAGTGAAAGCATTTTAGGGGGTCTGAACACTGAAGCTTTCTTT.

The chain recombines TRBV29-1 with TRBJ1-1; possible D gene TRBD1, 5 bases. V lost 3 bases and J lost 9, with 11 bases in between. Germline assignment: CDR1 SQVTM and CDR2 ANQGSEA. This CDR3 spans 11 amino acids. The CDR3 loop is CSVDRDSKAFF. The CDR3 DNA follows: TGCAGCGTTGACAGGGACTCTAAAGCTTTCTTT.

This clone was observed a few times. The chain links TRBV5-4 to TRBJ1-6; TRBD1 aligns across 8 bases. J lost 0 bases, V lost 3 bases, and 5 bases had no gene match. The CDR3 has 17 residues. From germline, CDR1 is SGHNT and CDR2 YYREEE (reference sequence). CDR3 sequence reads: CASSSSDRASYNSPLHF. The CDR3 DNA reads TGTGCCAGCAGCTCCTCGGACAGGGCCTCCTATAATTCACCCCTCCACTTT.

This chain joins TRBV27 and TRBJ2-1, with D unclear. The CDR3 consists of 16 residues. Germline V lookup: CDR1 MNHEY, CDR2 SMNVEV (reference sequence). V dropped 8 bases and J dropped 2 bases, with 19 bases sitting between them. Here the CDR3 reads CASCVSVVAPYNEQFF. The CDR3 DNA sequence: TGTGCCAGCTGTGTGAGCGTAGTAGCTCCCTACAATGAGCAGTTCTTC.